Following are 21 T cell receptor beta chains from one sample sequenced in a study of Graves' ophthalmopathy and Graves' hyperthyroidism. Amplification of TCR beta CDR3 regions used RNA transcripts. RT-PCR in the first round used HTBI primers; a second-round multiplex PCR followed. TCRdb independently ran MiXCR on the multiplex PCR reads; one entry per CDR3 protein. The sample holds fewer than 250,000 distinct CDR3 sequences; 25% to 30% are singletons and the top ten take over 7.5%. Sequencing was carried out using peripheral blood. Receptors originate from a man between 45 and 60 years old with Graves' ophthalmopathy.

The genes are TRBV7-9 and TRBJ1-6; D gene unclear. Per germline, CDR1 SEHNR and CDR2 FQNEAQ (reference sequence). V was shortened by 1 base and J by 9 bases, with 7 bases between the two germline ends. This CDR3 spans 13 amino acids. As DNA, the CDR3 is TGTGCCAGCAGCTTAGATGGCGGTTCACCCCTCCACTTT. Encoded protein: CASSLDGGSPLHF.

This clonotype was observed at least ten times. The chain is built from TRBV30 and TRBJ1-5; no reliable D call. Trimming took off 1 base at V and 9 bases at J, with 7 bases between the two ends. Germline CDR1 reads GTSNPN; CDR2 reads SVGIG (reference sequence). This CDR3 is built from 11 residues. The CDR3 bases are TGTGCCTGGAGTGGGGGAGGGCCCCAGCATTTT. It is translated as CAWSGGGPQHF.

This clonotype has at least ten counts. The genes are TRBV27 and TRBJ2-7; D is undetermined. V dropped 4 bases and J dropped 0 bases, with 10 bases sitting between them. Germline V gives CDR1 MNHEY, CDR2 SMNVEV (reference sequence). CDR3 length equals 14 residues. The CDR3 protein is CASSSPDSSYEQYF. The CDR3 coding sequence is TGTGCCAGCAGTTCCCCAGATAGCTCCTACGAGCAGTACTTC.

This clonotype occurred many times. This chain joins TRBV25-1 and TRBJ2-5, with 12 nucleotides matching TRBD2. After removal of 8 bases from V and 4 bases from J, the junction contained 8 bases not matched to a gene. Per the germline V gene, CDR1 is MGHDK and CDR2 is SYGVNS. This CDR3 is built from 15 residues. The CDR3 is CASSRPSGRVETQYF. CDR3 sequence (DNA): TGTGCCAGCTCTCGGCCTAGCGGGAGGGTAGAGACCCAGTACTTC. The variable domain in full, completed from reference TRBV25-1 and TRBJ2-5, reads EADIYQTPRYLVIGTGKKITLECSQTMGHDKMYWYQQDPGMELHLIHYSYGVNSTEKGDLSSESTVSRIRTEHFPLTLESARPSHTSQYLCASSRPSGRVETQYFGPGTRLLVL.

There are many counts of this clonotype. V gene TRBV12-3 or TRBV12-4 combines with J gene TRBJ2-5, with no clear D. V was pared by 2 bases and J by 5 bases, with 12 bases between. This CDR3 spans 14 amino acids. CDR3 protein: CASSLSDPSETQYF. CDR3 DNA: TGTGCCAGCAGTTTAAGTGACCCCAGTGAGACCCAGTACTTC.

This clonotype was seen repeatedly, ten times or more. The V gene is TRBV14, the J gene TRBJ2-5; D unclear. Trimming cost V 1 base and J 4 bases, with 7 bases left between them. The CDR3 sequence is 13 residues long. Germline values: CDR1 SGHDN, CDR2 FVKESK. The CDR3 reads CASSQVGGETQYF. The DNA of the CDR3 is TGTGCCAGCAGCCAAGTCGGCGGAGAGACCCAGTACTTC.

This clonotype showed up many times. This sequence joins TRBV11-2 and TRBJ1-1, with D unresolved. V shed 5 bases and J shed 0 bases, with 13 bases lying between them. The length of the CDR3 is 15 residues. Germline values: CDR1 SGHAT, CDR2 FQNNGV. Here the CDR3 reads CASSIGSVMNTEAFF. CDR3 nucleotides: TGTGCCAGCAGCATAGGGTCGGTCATGAACACTGAAGCTTTCTTT.

V is TRBV6-1 and J is TRBJ2-2; D is undetermined. Per germline, CDR1 MNHNS and CDR2 SASEGT. Trimming cost V 6 bases and J 7 bases, with 18 bases left between them. The CDR3 is 15 amino acids. This CDR3 reads CASSVQPNYGGELFF. CDR3 coding DNA: TGTGCCAGCAGCGTGCAGCCCAACTATGGCGGGGAGCTGTTTTTT.

As to this clonotype: A junction end diverges from the germline sequence, so it may reflect a read error. This chain links TRBV7-7 with TRBJ1-1, with D possibly TRBD1 on 5 matching bases. Germline values: CDR1 SSHAT, CDR2 FNYEAQ (reference sequence). The CDR3 runs to 13 residues. The CDR3 loop reads CASSYGTNTEAFF. The CDR3 coding sequence is TGTGCTAGCAGCTACGGGACGAACACTGAAGCTTTCTTT.

V is TRBV6-2 or TRBV6-3 and J is TRBJ1-2; 8 bases are a match to TRBD1. The CDR3 runs 16 residues. V gave up 2 bases and J gave up 2 bases; unmatched junction bases: 7. CDR1 MNHEY and CDR2 SVGEGT come from the germline V gene. The CDR3 here is CASSYGRQGLNYGYTF. As DNA, the CDR3 is TGTGCCAGCAGTTACGGGAGACAGGGGCTAAACTATGGCTACACCTTC.

This chain uses TRBV12-3 or TRBV12-4 with TRBJ2-7; D is unclear. Trimming left V 6 bases short and J 7 bases short, with 10 bases between. The CDR3 consists of 11 residues. The CDR3 DNA reads TGTGCCAGCAGCCAGACGATGGAGCAGTACTTC. It yields the protein CASSQTMEQYF.

This clonotype was detected ten times or more. CDR3 nucleotides: TGTGCCAGCAGCCCTGTCGGAACAGACCACACTGAAGCTTTCTTT. The encoded protein is CASSPVGTDHTEAFF. The genes are TRBV12-3 or TRBV12-4 and TRBJ1-1, with D hard to call. V lost 6 bases to trimming and J lost 3 bases, with 17 bases between them. The CDR3 contains 15 residues.

This clonotype was counted only a few times. This rearrangement joins TRBV7-2 to TRBJ2-7, with TRBD2 matching over 8 bases. Per germline, CDR1 SGHTA and CDR2 FQGNSA. V lost 1 base, J lost 3 bases, and 8 bases stayed unmatched. There are 16 residues in the CDR3. The CDR3 loop is CASSLGWGLVYYEQYF. CDR3 in DNA: TGTGCCAGCAGCTTAGGGTGGGGACTAGTTTACTACGAGCAGTACTTC. Full variable domain (remainder filled in from reference TRBV7-2 and TRBJ2-7): GAGVSQSPSNKVTEKGKDVELRCDPISGHTALYWYRQSLGQGLEFLIYFQGNSAPDKSGLPSDRFSAERTGGSVSTLTIQRTQQEDSAVYLCASSLGWGLVYYEQYFGPGTRLTVT.

At least ten counts were recorded for this clonotype. The gene calls are TRBV12-3 or TRBV12-4 and TRBJ2-2; the D gene is possibly TRBD1 (5 bases). The V end was cut by 4 bases, the J end by 4 bases, with 13 bases between. CDR3 length equals 15 residues. The CDR3, as DNA: TGTGCCAGCAGTTGGGGTACAAGGGGCACCGGGGAGCTGTTTTTT. Its protein product is CASSWGTRGTGELFF.

This clonotype was detected many times. The chain carries TRBV12-3 or TRBV12-4 and TRBJ2-7; 9 nucleotides align to TRBD2. Trimming took 6 bases from V and 1 from J; bases not matched to a gene: 7. The CDR3 is 15 amino acids. CDR3 in amino acids: CASSPIGLASYEQYF. The CDR3 DNA sequence: TGTGCCAGCAGCCCAATTGGACTAGCGTCCTACGAGCAGTACTTC.

The rearrangement uses TRBV2 and TRBJ2-5, with D hard to call. The V gene lost 1 base and the J gene lost 0 bases, with 6 bases spanning the gap. The CDR3 is 14 residues long. The V gene's germline CDR1 is SNHLY and CDR2 FYNNEI. In DNA, the CDR3 is TGTGCCAGCAGTGAAGGGCACAACCAAGAGACCCAGTACTTC. Its protein product is CASSEGHNQETQYF.

Ten or more counts support this clonotype. The V gene is TRBV28, the J gene TRBJ2-4; perhaps TRBD2 as D (6 bases). The CDR3 covers 15 residues. Trimming removed 3 bases at V and 8 bases at J, with 17 bases between. Germline CDR1 and CDR2: MDHEN and SYDVKM. The CDR3 coding sequence is TGTGCCAGCAGTTTTTCTGCGGGGCTGAGGGACATTCAGTACTTC. This gives the protein CASSFSAGLRDIQYF.

This clonotype was seen at least ten times. The J gene is TRBJ1-1, the V gene TRBV5-1; 7 bases agree with TRBD1. Germline V gene lookup returns CDR1 SGHRS and CDR2 YFSETQ. The V segment lost 4 bases and the J segment 3 bases; nucleotides outside the gene matches: 15. The CDR3 is 17 residues long. The CDR3 protein is CASSGSRTGLLDTEAFF. The CDR3 coding sequence is TGCGCCAGCAGCGGCTCGAGGACAGGACTTTTAGACACTGAAGCTTTCTTT.

This chain uses TRBV28 with TRBJ2-7, with D possibly matching TRBD1 (5 bases). Trimming removed 7 bases at V and 6 bases at J, with 13 bases between. Germline V gives CDR1 MDHEN, CDR2 SYDVKM. This CDR3 contains 12 residues. The DNA of the CDR3 is TGTGCCAGCACCGGACAACTACGCGAGCAGTACTTC. Residues: CASTGQLREQYF. Supplemented by reference TRBV28 and TRBJ2-7, the full variable domain reads DVKVTQSSRYLVKRTGEKVFLECVQDMDHENMFWYRQDPGLGLRLIYFSYDVKMKEKGDIPEGYSVSREKKERFSLILESASTNQTSMYLCASTGQLREQYFGPGTRLTVT.

This clonotype was recorded many times. The chain recombines TRBV10-3 with TRBJ2-7; D gene ambiguous. The V and J ends lost 0 bases and 2 bases respectively, with 8 bases between them. There are 14 residues in the CDR3. Germline loops: CDR1 ENHRY, CDR2 SYGVKD. CDR3 amino acids: CAISESGVTYEQYF. CDR3 DNA: TGTGCCATCAGTGAGTCCGGCGTAACCTACGAGCAGTACTTC.

Many counts were recorded for this clonotype. This chain's CDR3 is CASSHHVKGTISGANVLTF. CDR3 sequence (DNA): TGTGCCAGCAGCCACCACGTGAAGGGAACTATCTCTGGGGCCAACGTCCTGACTTTC. The rearrangement joins TRBV3-1 to TRBJ2-6, with D unclear. Deletions cut 3 bases from V and 0 bases from J, with 18 bases between. In germline, CDR1 is LGHDT, CDR2 YNNKEL (reference sequence). This CDR3 contains 19 residues.